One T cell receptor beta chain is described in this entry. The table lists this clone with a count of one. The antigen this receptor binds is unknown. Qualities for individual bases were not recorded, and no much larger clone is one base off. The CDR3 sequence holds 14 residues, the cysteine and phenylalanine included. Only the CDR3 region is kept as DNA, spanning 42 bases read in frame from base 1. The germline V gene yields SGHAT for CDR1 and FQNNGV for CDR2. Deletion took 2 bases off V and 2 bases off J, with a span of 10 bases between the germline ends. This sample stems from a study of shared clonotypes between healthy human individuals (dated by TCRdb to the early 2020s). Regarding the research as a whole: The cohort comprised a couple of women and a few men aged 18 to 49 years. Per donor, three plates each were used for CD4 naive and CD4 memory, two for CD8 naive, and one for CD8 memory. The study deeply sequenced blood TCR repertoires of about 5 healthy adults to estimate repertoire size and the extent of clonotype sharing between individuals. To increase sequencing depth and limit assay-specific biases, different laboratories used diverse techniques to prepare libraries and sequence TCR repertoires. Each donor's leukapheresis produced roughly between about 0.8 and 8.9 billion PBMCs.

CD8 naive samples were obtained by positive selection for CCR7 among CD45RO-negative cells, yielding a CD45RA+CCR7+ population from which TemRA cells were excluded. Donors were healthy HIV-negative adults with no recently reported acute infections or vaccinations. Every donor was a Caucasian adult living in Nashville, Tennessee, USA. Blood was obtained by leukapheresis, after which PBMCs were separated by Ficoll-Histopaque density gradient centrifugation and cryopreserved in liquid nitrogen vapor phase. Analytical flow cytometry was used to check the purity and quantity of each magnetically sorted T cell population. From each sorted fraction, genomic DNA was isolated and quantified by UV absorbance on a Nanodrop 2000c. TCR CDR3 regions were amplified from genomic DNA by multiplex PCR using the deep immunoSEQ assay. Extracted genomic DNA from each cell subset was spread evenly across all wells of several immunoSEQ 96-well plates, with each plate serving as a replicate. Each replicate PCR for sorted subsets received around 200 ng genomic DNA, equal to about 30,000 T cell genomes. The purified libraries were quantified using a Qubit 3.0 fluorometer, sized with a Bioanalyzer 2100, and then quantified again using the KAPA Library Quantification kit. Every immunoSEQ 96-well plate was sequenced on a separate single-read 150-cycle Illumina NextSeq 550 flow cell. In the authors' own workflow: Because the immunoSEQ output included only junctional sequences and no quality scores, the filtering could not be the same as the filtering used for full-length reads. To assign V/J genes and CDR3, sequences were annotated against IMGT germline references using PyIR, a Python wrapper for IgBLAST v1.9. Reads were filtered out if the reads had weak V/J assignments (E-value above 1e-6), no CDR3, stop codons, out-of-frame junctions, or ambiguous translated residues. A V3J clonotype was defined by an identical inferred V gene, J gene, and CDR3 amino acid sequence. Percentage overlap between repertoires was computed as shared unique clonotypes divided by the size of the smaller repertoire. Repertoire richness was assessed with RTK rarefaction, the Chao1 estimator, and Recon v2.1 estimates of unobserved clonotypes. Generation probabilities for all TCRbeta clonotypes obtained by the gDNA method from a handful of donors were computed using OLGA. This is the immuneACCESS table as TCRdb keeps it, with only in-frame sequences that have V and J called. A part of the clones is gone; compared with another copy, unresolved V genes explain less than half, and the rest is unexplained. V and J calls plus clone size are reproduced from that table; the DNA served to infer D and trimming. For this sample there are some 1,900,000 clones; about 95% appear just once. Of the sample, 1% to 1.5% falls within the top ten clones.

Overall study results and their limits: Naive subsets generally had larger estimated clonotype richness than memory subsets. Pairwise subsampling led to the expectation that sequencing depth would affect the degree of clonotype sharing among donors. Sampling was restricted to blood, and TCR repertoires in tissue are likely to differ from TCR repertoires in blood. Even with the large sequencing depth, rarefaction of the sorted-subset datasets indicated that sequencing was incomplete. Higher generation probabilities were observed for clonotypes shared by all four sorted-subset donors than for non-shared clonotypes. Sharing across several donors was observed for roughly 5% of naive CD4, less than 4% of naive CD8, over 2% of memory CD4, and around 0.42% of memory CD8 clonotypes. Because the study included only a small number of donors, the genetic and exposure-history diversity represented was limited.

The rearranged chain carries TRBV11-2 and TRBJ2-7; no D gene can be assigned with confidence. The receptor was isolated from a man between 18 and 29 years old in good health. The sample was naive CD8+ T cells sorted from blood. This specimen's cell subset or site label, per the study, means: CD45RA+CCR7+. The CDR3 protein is CASSLSGRTYEQYF. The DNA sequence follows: TGTGCCAGCAGCTTATCGGGCAGGACCTACGAGCAGTACTTC.